The 29 T cell receptor beta chains listed next were all sequenced from one sample in a study of cytomegalovirus exposure and HLA in healthy donors. Sequencing was performed with immunoSEQ multiplex PCR; in TCRdb, only in-frame clones are kept and a portion is missing. The table shows some 140,000 clones, with 85% to 90% occurring only once. Input material: PBMCs. Source of these receptors: a woman in her thirties in good health and CMV-seropositive.

The count of this clone is one. Here the CDR3 DNA reads TGTGCCATCAGTTCAAGGGTGGGACAGGGGGTAACAGATACGCAGTATTTT. Residues: CAISSRVGQGVTDTQYF. The chain recombines TRBV10-3 with TRBJ2-3; 11 bases fit TRBD1. The CDR3 length is 17 residues. Germline loops: CDR1 ENHRY, CDR2 SYGVKD. With V trimmed by 5 bases and J by 3 bases, 10 bases remained unmatched.

This chain joins TRBV7-9 and TRBJ1-4, with unresolved D. The CDR3 runs 15 residues. CDR1 and CDR2 from the germline V gene are SEHNR and FQNEAQ (reference sequence). V gave up 0 bases and J gave up 6 bases, with 11 bases separating them. The DNA for the CDR3 is TGTGCCAGCAGCTTAGCCGCACCCGGGGATGAAAAACTGTTTTTT. As protein: CASSLAAPGDEKLFF. Variable domain in full (rest from reference TRBV7-9 and TRBJ1-4): DTGVSQNPRHKITKRGQNVTFRCDPISEHNRLYWYRQTLGQGPEFLTYFQNEAQLEKSRLLSDRFSAERPKGSFSTLEIQRTEQGDSAMYLCASSLAAPGDEKLFFGSGTQLSVL.

The rearrangement links TRBV28 to TRBJ2-3; 9 nucleotides line up with TRBD1. The CDR3 is 13 residues long. CDR1 MDHEN and CDR2 SYDVKM come from the germline V gene. The V gene end was trimmed by 8 bases and the J gene end by 2 bases; junction bases not matched to a gene: 2. The CDR3 protein is CASRDRDTDTQYF. CDR3 nucleotides: TGTGCCAGCCGGGACAGGGACACAGATACGCAGTATTTT.

The chain combines TRBV28 with TRBJ1-4; TRBD1 matches at 9 bases. The CDR3 consists of 14 residues. The germline V gene encodes CDR1 MDHEN and CDR2 SYDVKM. J was trimmed by 7 bases and V by 4 bases; bases with no gene match: 4. CDR3 nucleotide sequence: TGTGCCAGCAGTTACAGGGGGCGAAGTGAAAAACTGTTTTTT. It translates to CASSYRGRSEKLFF.

The chain joins TRBV5-1 to TRBJ2-3; 7 positions agree with TRBD2. This CDR3 has 14 amino acids. Trimming at V came to 6 bases and at J to 2 bases, leaving 6 bases not matched to a gene. Germline-derived CDR1 and CDR2 are SGHRS and YFSETQ. The CDR3 sequence: CASMGREVTDTQYF. The CDR3 nucleotides are TGCGCCAGCATGGGTCGGGAGGTCACAGATACGCAGTATTTT. Filled out from reference TRBV5-1 and TRBJ2-3, the complete variable domain reads KAGVTQTPRYLIKTRGQQVTLSCSPISGHRSVSWYQQTPGQGLQFLFEYFSETQRNKGNFPGRFSGRQFSNSRSEMNVSTLELGDSALYLCASMGREVTDTQYFGPGTRLTVL.

The CDR3: CASSESVGSVDTQYF. DNA for the CDR3: TGTGCCAGCAGCGAGTCCGTAGGGAGTGTGGATACGCAGTATTTT. The V gene is TRBV13, the J gene TRBJ2-3, with D maybe TRBD2 (5 bases). CDR3 length: 15 residues. CDR1 and CDR2 (germline): PRHDT, FYEKMQ (reference sequence). V was trimmed by 5 bases and J by 6 bases, leaving 18 bases between them.

The chain recombines TRBV4-1 with TRBJ2-7; 7 bases fit TRBD1. Germline V gene data show CDR1 as MGHRA and CDR2 as YSYEKL. The CDR3 sequence is 15 residues long. V was pared by 0 bases and J by 3 bases, with 5 bases of the junction left unmatched. DNA of the CDR3: TGCGCCAGCAGCCAAGATCCCACAGGGGTCTACGAGCAGTACTTC. It codes for CASSQDPTGVYEQYF.

J is TRBJ2-1 and V is TRBV9, with 11 bases identical to TRBD2. CDR1 is SGDLS, CDR2 YYNGEE, per germline. The CDR3 extends over 16 amino acids. Trimming removed 5 bases from V and 4 bases from J; junction bases left unmatched: 8. The CDR3 nucleotides are TGTGCCAGCAGACCGACCGGGACTAGCGGTTACAATGAGCAGTTCTTC. This encodes CASRPTGTSGYNEQFF.

V gene TRBV7-9 combines with J gene TRBJ2-1; 9 bases map to TRBD2. J lost 7 bases, V lost 3 bases, and 13 bases had no gene match. Germline CDR1 is SEHNR and CDR2 is FQNEAQ (reference sequence). CDR3 length: 17 amino acids. CDR3: CASSFRGGRAERNEQFF. CDR3 coding DNA: TGTGCCAGCAGCTTTCGGGGCGGGAGGGCCGAGAGGAATGAGCAGTTCTTC.

The chain employs TRBV6-6 and TRBJ1-1, with D perhaps matching TRBD1 (6 bases). The germline V gene has CDR1 MNHNY and CDR2 SVGAGI (reference sequence). Trimming stripped 5 bases from V and 4 bases from J, with 20 bases between. The CDR3 is made up of 16 amino acids. The CDR3 bases are TGTGCCAGCAGTGGCGACAGGAGCGGTTTGGGCACTGAAGCTTTCTTT. Its translation: CASSGDRSGLGTEAFF.

The chain carries TRBV11-3 and TRBJ2-1, with TRBD1 matching 9 bases. CDR3 length: 13 amino acids. The germline CDR1 and CDR2 sequences are SGHNT and YENEEA. Losses at the gene ends were 4 bases for V and 8 bases for J; bases not matched to a gene: 3. The CDR3 here is CASSSRTGDEQFF. The CDR3 DNA sequence: TGTGCCAGCAGCTCTCGGACAGGGGATGAGCAGTTCTTC. Looking up the rest from reference TRBV11-3 and TRBJ2-1 gives the full variable domain: EAGVVQSPRYKIIEKKQPVAFWCNPISGHNTLYWYLQNLGQGPELLIRYENEEAVDDSQLPKDRFSAERLKGVDSTLKIQPAELGDSAVYLCASSSRTGDEQFFGPGTRLTVL.

The chain joins TRBV28 to TRBJ2-1, with a weak D call TRBD2 (6 bases). Germline V gives CDR1 MDHEN, CDR2 SYDVKM. The CDR3 loop spans 13 amino acids. Between the trimmed V and J ends, which lost 9 bases and 4 bases, there was a span of 13 bases. This CDR3 is CASRGAGYNEQFF. CDR3 DNA sequence: TGTGCCAGTAGAGGGGCGGGATACAATGAGCAGTTCTTC.

V usage is TRBV29-1 and J usage is TRBJ1-1; D is unresolved. CDR1 is SQVTM and CDR2 is ANQGSEA in the germline V gene. Trimming took 4 bases from V and 5 from J, leaving 17 bases between them. The CDR3 totals 14 residues. This CDR3 is CSVAATQLITEAFF. CDR3 coding DNA: TGCAGCGTTGCCGCCACTCAACTCATTACTGAAGCTTTCTTT.

The CDR3 DNA reads as TGTGCCAGCAGTCCTGGGGCAGTAAGCAATCAGCCCCAGCATTTT. This sequence encodes CASSPGAVSNQPQHF. This chain uses TRBV6-1 with TRBJ1-5; weak D call: TRBD1 (5 bases). Germline V gene lookup returns CDR1 MNHNS and CDR2 SASEGT. With 5 bases removed from V and 1 base from J, the gap between germline ends came to 12 bases. The CDR3 totals 15 residues.

The count of this clone is one. This sample also contains other DNA sequences that code for the same CDR3. The J gene is TRBJ2-5, the V gene TRBV27; D is perhaps TRBD1 (6 bases). The CDR3 is made up of 15 amino acids. Germline V gives CDR1 MNHEY, CDR2 SMNVEV (reference sequence). Trimming removed 6 bases from V and 4 bases from J, with 18 bases in between. DNA of the CDR3: TGTGCCAGCAGCCTGGGCTTGGGCAGGGGAGAGACCCAGTACTTC. It encodes CASSLGLGRGETQYF.

This clone came up a few times. V gene TRBV5-1 combines with J gene TRBJ2-7, with TRBD1 identical over 7 bases. Germline CDR1 and CDR2: SGHRS and YFSETQ. J gave up 6 bases and V 2 bases, and 11 bases lay outside the gene matches. The CDR3 is 15 amino acids. CDR3 amino acids: CASSFNPGTVAEQYF. The CDR3 DNA is TGCGCCAGCAGCTTCAATCCCGGGACAGTGGCCGAGCAGTACTTC.

The chain combines TRBV5-5 with TRBJ2-7; 11 nucleotides line up with TRBD2. The V and J ends lost 2 bases and 3 bases, in that order; junction bases with no gene match: 1. The CDR3 is 14 residues long. Germline CDR1 SGHKS, CDR2 YYEKEE (reference sequence). The CDR3 DNA reads TGTGCCAGCAGCTTAGGGACTAGCGGCTACGAGCAGTACTTC. This gives the protein CASSLGTSGYEQYF.

CDR3 in DNA: TGTGCCAGCACCGCTATGTCATCCGGACAGGGAGAGACCCAGTACTTC. Translating it yields CASTAMSSGQGETQYF. The chain employs TRBV5-6 and TRBJ2-5; 8 bases align to TRBD1. The germline CDR1 and CDR2 sequences are SGHDT and YYEEEE. The CDR3 extends over 16 amino acids. V lost 6 bases to trimming and J lost 4 bases; unmatched junction nucleotides: 14. Based on the CDR3 plus reference TRBV5-6 and TRBJ2-5, the full variable domain is DAGVTQSPTHLIKTRGQQVTLRCSPKSGHDTVSWYQQALGQGPQFIFQYYEEEERQRGNFPDRFSGHQFPNYSSELNVNALLLGDSALYLCASTAMSSGQGETQYFGPGTRLLVL.

The chain combines TRBV27 with TRBJ1-1; 9 bases line up with TRBD1. V was clipped by 1 base and J by 5 bases; unmatched bases: 5. The CDR3 has 15 amino acids. CDR1 is MNHEY and CDR2 is SMNVEV in the germline V gene (reference sequence). The DNA for the CDR3 is TGTGCCAGCAGTTTATACAGGGGGCGGGGGACTGAAGCTTTCTTT. Residues: CASSLYRGRGTEAFF.

The chain has TRBV5-4 and TRBJ2-7; 8 bases align to TRBD1. The V gene end was trimmed by 3 bases and the J gene end by 3 bases; junction bases not matched to a gene: 5. CDR1 and CDR2 from the germline V gene are SGHNT and YYREEE (reference sequence). This CDR3 contains 14 residues. CDR3 region: CASSWGTGYYEQYF. The CDR3 region has the DNA TGTGCCAGCAGCTGGGGGACAGGTTACTACGAGCAGTACTTC. Supplemented by reference TRBV5-4 and TRBJ2-7, the full variable domain reads ETGVTQSPTHLIKTRGQQVTLRCSSQSGHNTVSWYQQALGQGPQFIFQYYREEENGRGNFPPRFSGLQFPNYSSELNVNALELDDSALYLCASSWGTGYYEQYFGPGTRLTVT.

The CDR3 DNA reads TGTGCCAGCAGCTTAAGACAGGGGGCAAGCTACGAGCAGTACTTC. It codes for CASSLRQGASYEQYF. The chain has TRBV7-8 and TRBJ2-7; 10 bases are a match to TRBD1. The V gene's germline CDR1 is SGHVS and CDR2 FQNEAQ. The CDR3 is made up of 15 amino acids. Germline trimming cut 2 bases from V and 3 bases from J; bases unmatched to any gene: 4. The full variable domain, its missing parts supplied by reference TRBV7-8 and TRBJ2-7, is GAGVSQSPRYKVAKRGQDVALRCDPISGHVSLFWYQQALGQGPEFLTYFQNEAQLDKSGLPSDRFFAERPEGSVSTLKIQRTQQEDSAVYLCASSLRQGASYEQYFGPGTRLTVT.

The chain is built from TRBV6-1 and TRBJ1-2, with D unresolved. The CDR3 runs to 14 residues. Trimming took off 3 bases at V and 4 bases at J, with 12 bases between the two ends. The V gene's germline CDR1 is MNHNS and CDR2 SASEGT. CDR3 nucleotides: TGTGCCAGCAGTGATGCGGCGCGGGTCTATGGCTACACCTTC. It codes for CASSDAARVYGYTF.

The chain joins TRBV10-1 to TRBJ2-7; 14 positions agree with TRBD2. The CDR3 totals 17 residues. Trimming cost V 4 bases and J 2 bases; bases outside gene matches: 7. Germline-derived CDR1 and CDR2 are WNHNN and SYGVQD (reference sequence). CDR3 sequence (DNA): TGCGCCAGCAGTGGACTAGCGGGAGGGCCTCTAACCTACGAGCAGTACTTC. Protein product: CASSGLAGGPLTYEQYF.

This rearrangement joins TRBV5-1 to TRBJ2-5, with D unresolved. V was pared by 0 bases and J by 1 base, with 10 bases between. CDR3 length equals 15 residues. Germline V gives CDR1 SGHRS, CDR2 YFSETQ. CDR3 protein: CASSLGHEIQETQYF. In nucleotides, the CDR3 is TGCGCCAGCAGCTTGGGGCACGAAATCCAAGAGACCCAGTACTTC.

The chain joins TRBV5-1 to TRBJ1-1; D is possibly TRBD1 (5 bases). In germline, CDR1 is SGHRS, CDR2 YFSETQ. CDR3 length: 17 amino acids. Trimming took 0 bases from V and 7 from J, leaving 22 bases between them. The CDR3 protein is CASSLAVLDGAHIEAFF. CDR3 DNA: TGCGCCAGCAGCTTGGCCGTCCTTGATGGGGCGCATATTGAAGCTTTCTTT.

The chain employs TRBV4-1 and TRBJ2-5, with TRBD2 as a possible D gene (6 bases). Germline V gene lookup returns CDR1 MGHRA and CDR2 YSYEKL. There are 16 residues in the CDR3. Trimming left V 4 bases short and J 1 base short, with 16 bases between. The CDR3 DNA is TGCGCCAGCAGCCCCCTAAGGGCGGGGCTCCAAGAGACCCAGTACTTC. This translates into CASSPLRAGLQETQYF.

The chain combines TRBV5-1 with TRBJ2-2; TRBD2 agrees at 12 bases. Germline V gene sequence: CDR1 SGHRS, CDR2 YFSETQ. V gave up 2 bases and J gave up 6 bases; unmatched junction bases: 2. This CDR3 contains 15 residues. CDR3 coding DNA: TGCGCCAGCAGCTTCCGACTAGCGGGGGCCGGGGAGCTGTTTTTT. It encodes CASSFRLAGAGELFF.

DNA for the CDR3: TGTGCCAGCAGTGAATCGGCGGGAGGGATCACAGATACGCAGTATTTT. Encoded protein: CASSESAGGITDTQYF. The V call is TRBV2, the J call TRBJ2-3; 9 bases align to TRBD2. Per the germline V gene, CDR1 is SNHLY and CDR2 is FYNNEI. The CDR3 runs to 16 residues. The V segment lost 2 bases and the J segment 2 bases; nucleotides outside the gene matches: 5.

This clone was observed a single time. The rearrangement uses TRBV19 and TRBJ2-1, with D perhaps matching TRBD2 (6 bases). The germline gives CDR1 LNHDA, CDR2 SQIVND (reference sequence). The V end lost 3 bases, the J end lost 2 bases, and 11 bases lay between the germline ends. This CDR3 region has 15 residues. CDR3 nucleotides: TGTGCCAGTAGTATGGTAGCGGAAACCTACAATGAGCAGTTCTTC. It translates to CASSMVAETYNEQFF.